Listed below are T cell receptor beta chains from one sample, sequenced in a study of blood T cell repertoires in COVID-19. Profiled with immunoSEQ multiplex PCR; TCRdb holds only in-frame clones, not every one. The sample has about 200,000 clones; roughly 89% are singletons. The material sequenced was peripheral blood. These receptors all stem from a man aged 35-49 years with acute or convalescent COVID-19. Both conserved end residues are part of each CDR3. The D gene is left open where the match is weak. Clone size appears in some rows only: once, few, many, or a class for an expanded clone.

d_call: .
v_call: TRBV15
clone_size: .
j_call: TRBJ2-3
cdr3_nt: TGTGCCACCAGCAGAGATGGGGACACATACACAGATACGCAGTATTTT
cdr3_aa: CATSRDGDTYTDTQYF

d_call: .
v_call: TRBV7-2
clone_size: .
j_call: TRBJ1-2
cdr3_nt: TGTGCCAGCAGCCCCCCGGGGGGATTCTATGGCTACACCTTC
cdr3_aa: CASSPPGGFYGYTF

d_call: .
v_call: TRBV24-1
clone_size: .
j_call: TRBJ1-2
cdr3_nt: TGTGCCACCCTCCAGATTTCGACAGGCCAAGCTAGAAACTATGGCTACACCTTC
cdr3_aa: CATLQISTGQARNYGYTF

d_call: .
v_call: TRBV5-6
clone_size: .
j_call: TRBJ2-2
cdr3_nt: TGTGCCAGCAGCCCCTTCCTCGCGCAGGGGACGAACACCGGGGAGCTGTTTTTT
cdr3_aa: CASSPFLAQGTNTGELFF

d_call: TRBD2
v_call: TRBV3-1/TRBV3-2
clone_size: .
j_call: TRBJ2-1
cdr3_nt: TGTGCCAGCAGCCAAGATGGGACTAGCTTGGTTGGCTACAATGAGCAGTTCTTC
cdr3_aa: CASSQDGTSLVGYNEQFF

d_call: TRBD2
v_call: TRBV15
clone_size: .
j_call: TRBJ2-5
cdr3_nt: TGTGCCACCAGCAACCAGCGGGGGGGCCGAGAGACCCAGTACTTC
cdr3_aa: CATSNQRGGRETQYF

d_call: .
v_call: TRBV5-4
clone_size: few
j_call: TRBJ1-4
cdr3_nt: TGTGCCAGCAGCCCCCGGGGTGGAGGGAATGAAAAACTGTTTTTT
cdr3_aa: CASSPRGGGNEKLFF

d_call: .
v_call: TRBV2
clone_size: .
j_call: TRBJ2-2
cdr3_nt: TGTGCCAGCAACGCCCAGTGGAGGTCCGGGGAGCTGTTTTTT
cdr3_aa: CASNAQWRSGELFF

d_call: .
v_call: TRBV15
clone_size: .
j_call: TRBJ2-7
cdr3_nt: TGTGCCACCAGCAGAGGGGCGTTCTCCTACGAGCAGTACTTC
cdr3_aa: CATSRGAFSYEQYF

d_call: .
v_call: TRBV10-1
clone_size: once
j_call: TRBJ2-5
cdr3_nt: TGCGCCAGCAGTAACGGACAGATACAAGAGACCCAGTACTTC
cdr3_aa: CASSNGQIQETQYF

d_call: TRBD1
v_call: TRBV19
clone_size: once
j_call: TRBJ2-7
cdr3_nt: TGTGCCAGTAGTATAGCCGAGACAGGGCACTCCTACGAGCAGTACTTC
cdr3_aa: CASSIAETGHSYEQYF

d_call: TRBD2
v_call: TRBV2
clone_size: once
j_call: TRBJ2-5
cdr3_nt: TGTGCCAGCAGTTCGACTAGCGGGGGGCAAGAGACCCAGTACTTC
cdr3_aa: CASSSTSGGQETQYF

d_call: TRBD2
v_call: TRBV28
clone_size: .
j_call: TRBJ2-3
cdr3_nt: TGTGCCAGCAGTTTATTGGTAGCGGGGGGAACAGATACGCAGTATTTT
cdr3_aa: CASSLLVAGGTDTQYF